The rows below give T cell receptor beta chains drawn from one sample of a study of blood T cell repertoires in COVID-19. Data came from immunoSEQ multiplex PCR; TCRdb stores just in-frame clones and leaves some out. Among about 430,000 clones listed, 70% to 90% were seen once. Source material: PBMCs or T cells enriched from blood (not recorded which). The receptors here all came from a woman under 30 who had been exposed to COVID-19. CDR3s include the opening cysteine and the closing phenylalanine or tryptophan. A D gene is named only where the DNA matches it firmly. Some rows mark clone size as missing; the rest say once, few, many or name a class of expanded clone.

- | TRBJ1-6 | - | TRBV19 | CASSRGSSSPLHF | TGTGCCAGTAGTAGAGGCAGTTCCTCACCCCTCCACTTT
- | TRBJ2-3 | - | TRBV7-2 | CASSPQGRTDTQYF | TGTGCCAGCAGCCCCCAGGGCCGCACAGATACGCAGTATTTT
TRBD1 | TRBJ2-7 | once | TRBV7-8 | CASSWDRDRGNEQYF | TGTGCCAGCAGCTGGGACCGGGACAGGGGTAACGAGCAGTACTTC
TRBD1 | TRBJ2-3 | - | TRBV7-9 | CASSSRTGDTDTQYF | TGTGCCAGCAGCTCGCGGACAGGGGACACAGATACGCAGTATTTT
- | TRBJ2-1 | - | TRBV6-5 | CASSSRERSYNEQFF | TGTGCCAGCAGTTCCCGGGAGAGGTCCTACAATGAGCAGTTCTTC
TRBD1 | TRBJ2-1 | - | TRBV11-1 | CASKPGQSSYNEQFF | TGTGCCAGCAAACCGGGACAGAGCTCCTACAATGAGCAGTTCTTC
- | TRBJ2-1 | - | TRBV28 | CASNTYNEQFF | TGTGCCAGCAACACCTACAATGAGCAGTTCTTC
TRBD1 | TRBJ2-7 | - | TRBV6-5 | CASSQYGTGYEQYF | TGTGCCAGCAGTCAATACGGGACAGGGTACGAGCAGTACTTC
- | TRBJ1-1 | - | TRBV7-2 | CASSPRSRSNTEAFF | TGTGCCAGCAGCCCCCGGTCGAGGTCGAACACTGAAGCTTTCTTT
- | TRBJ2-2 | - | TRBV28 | CASSLYGSSNTGELFF | TGTGCCAGCAGTTTATATGGCTCCTCTAACACCGGGGAGCTGTTTTTT
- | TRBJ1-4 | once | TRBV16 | CASSQKFPGEKLFF | TGTGCCAGCAGCCAAAAGTTCCCAGGAGAAAAACTGTTTTTT
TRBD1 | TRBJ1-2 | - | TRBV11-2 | CASSFRQGPIYGYTF | TGTGCCAGCAGCTTTAGACAGGGTCCCATCTATGGCTACACCTTC
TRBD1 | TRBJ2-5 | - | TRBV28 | CASIDRAETQYF | TGTGCCAGCATAGACAGGGCTGAGACCCAGTACTTC
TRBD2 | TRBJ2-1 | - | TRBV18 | CASSGTSGDGDEQFF | TGTGCCAGCTCCGGGACTAGCGGGGACGGCGATGAGCAGTTCTTC
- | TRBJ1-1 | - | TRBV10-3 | CAISREDTEAFF | TGTGCCATCAGCAGAGAGGACACTGAAGCTTTCTTT
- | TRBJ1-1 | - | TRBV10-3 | CAISESTATEAFF | TGTGCCATCAGTGAGTCGACAGCCACTGAAGCTTTCTTT
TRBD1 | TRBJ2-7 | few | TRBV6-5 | CASSYSVTGVNYEQYF | TGTGCCAGCAGTTACTCGGTGACAGGGGTCAACTACGAGCAGTACTTC
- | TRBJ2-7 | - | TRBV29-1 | CSVEDTFYEQYF | TGCAGCGTTGAGGACACATTTTACGAGCAGTACTTC
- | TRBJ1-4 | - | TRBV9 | CASSLNREAATNEKLFF | TGTGCCAGCAGCCTCAACCGAGAAGCGGCAACTAATGAAAAACTGTTTTTT
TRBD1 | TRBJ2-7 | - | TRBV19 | CASSIKGQVYF | TGTGCCAGTAGTATTAAGGGACAGGTCTACTTC
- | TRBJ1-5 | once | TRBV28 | CASSLTSGVEQPQHF | TGTGCCAGCAGTTTAACGTCAGGGGTAGAGCAGCCCCAGCATTTT
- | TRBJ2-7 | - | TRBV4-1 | CASSQSSGSEQYF | TGCGCCAGCAGCCAGTCCTCAGGATCCGAGCAGTACTTC